A selection of T cell receptor beta chains follows, all from one sample in a study of regulatory T cells in long-lasting Graves disease. One entry per CDR3 protein, called by TCRdb with MiXCR from the multiplex PCR reads. The sample consists of a few hundred thousand distinct CDR3 sequences, approximately 23% of them appearing once. Material: peripheral blood mononuclear cells (PBMCs), obtained when the disease was refractory, from a patient treated with antithyroid drugs. All receptors derive from a female donor with Graves disease. CDR3s include the opening cysteine and the closing phenylalanine or tryptophan. The D gene is left open where the match is weak. Only some rows state a clone size, as once, few, many or a class for expanded clones.

j_call v_call d_call clone_size cdr3_length cdr3_aa cdr3_nt
TRBJ1-3 TRBV6-1 - many 12 CASSEQRNTIYF TGTGCCAGCAGTGAACAGAGAAACACCATATATTTT
TRBJ1-1 TRBV6-2/TRBV6-3 TRBD1 - 13 CASSYGGRGQAFF TGTGCCAGCAGTTACGGTGGCAGGGGGCAAGCTTTCTTT
TRBJ2-7 TRBV6-5 TRBD1 - 15 CASSYGGQELWKQYF TGTGCCAGCAGTTACGGCGGACAGGAGCTATGGAAGCAGTACTTC
TRBJ2-2 TRBV6-1 - many 14 CASKTYGSNGELFF TGTGCCAGCAAAACATACGGGAGCAACGGGGAGCTGTTTTTT
TRBJ2-5 TRBV19 - - 15 CASRKGGLRQETQYF TGTGCCAGTAGGAAGGGGGGGCTTCGGCAAGAGACCCAGTACTTC
TRBJ1-2 TRBV6-2/TRBV6-3 - many 11 CASSSAYGYTF TGTGCCAGCAGTTCAGCCTATGGCTACACCTTC
TRBJ1-2 TRBV19 TRBD1 many 17 CASSIKGQGDDLYGYTF TGTGCCAGTAGTATAAAGGGACAGGGGGACGATCTCTATGGCTACACCTTC
TRBJ1-2 TRBV19 - few 14 CASNVGIGDFGYTF TGTGCCAGTAACGTGGGGATAGGGGATTTTGGCTACACCTTC
TRBJ2-2 TRBV4-1 TRBD1 - 15 CASSPKTGERGELFF TGCGCCAGCAGCCCCAAAACAGGGGAACGCGGGGAGCTGTTTTTT
TRBJ2-7 TRBV9 - - 15 CASSEGHRSSYEQYF TGTGCCAGCAGCGAGGGACATAGGAGCTCCTACGAGCAGTACTTC
TRBJ2-3 TRBV7-8 - few 15 CASSLEARRTDTQYF TGTGCCAGCAGCTTAGAGGCCAGGAGGACAGATACGCAGTATTTT
TRBJ2-7 TRBV9 - - 14 CASSVARVSYEQYF TGTGCCAGCAGCGTAGCCCGGGTCAGTTACGAGCAGTACTTC
TRBJ2-7 TRBV9 TRBD1 - 13 CASSSSDRANQYF TGTGCCAGCAGCTCTTCGGACAGGGCTAATCAGTACTTC
TRBJ2-7 TRBV27 - many 13 CASRGAGFYEQYF TGTGCCAGCAGGGGGGCCGGGTTCTACGAGCAGTACTTC
TRBJ2-7 TRBV20-1 - - 13 CSAPGTASYEQYF TGCAGTGCGCCCGGGACTGCATCCTACGAGCAGTACTTC
TRBJ1-2 TRBV28 - many 14 CASTRGAGRSGYTF TGTGCCAGCACCAGGGGTGCAGGGAGGAGTGGCTACACCTTC